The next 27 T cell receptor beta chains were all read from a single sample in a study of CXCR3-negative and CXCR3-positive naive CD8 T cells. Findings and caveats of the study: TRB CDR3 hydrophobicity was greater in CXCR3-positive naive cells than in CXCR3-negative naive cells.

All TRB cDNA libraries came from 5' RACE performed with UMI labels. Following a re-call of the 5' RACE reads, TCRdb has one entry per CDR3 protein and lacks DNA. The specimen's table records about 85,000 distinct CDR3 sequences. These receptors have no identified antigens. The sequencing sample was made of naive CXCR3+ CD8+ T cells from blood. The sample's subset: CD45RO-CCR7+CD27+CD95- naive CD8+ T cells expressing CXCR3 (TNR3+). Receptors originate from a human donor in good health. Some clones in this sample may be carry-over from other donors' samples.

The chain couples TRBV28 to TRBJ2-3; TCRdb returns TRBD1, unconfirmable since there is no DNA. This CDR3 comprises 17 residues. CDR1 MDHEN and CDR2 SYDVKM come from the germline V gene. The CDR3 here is CASSFGAGGTSTDTQYF.

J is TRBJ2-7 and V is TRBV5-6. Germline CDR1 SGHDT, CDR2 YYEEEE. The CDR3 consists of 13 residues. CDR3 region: CASSLGFSVQQYF.

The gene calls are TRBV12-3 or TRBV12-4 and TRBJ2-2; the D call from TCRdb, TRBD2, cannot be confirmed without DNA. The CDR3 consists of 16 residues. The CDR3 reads CASSLGLAGDTGELFF.

The CDR3 sequence is CASSSDREGPDTQYF. V is TRBV12-3 or TRBV12-4 and J is TRBJ2-3; TCRdb's assignment of TRBD1 cannot be checked, as there is no DNA. The CDR3 is made up of 15 amino acids.

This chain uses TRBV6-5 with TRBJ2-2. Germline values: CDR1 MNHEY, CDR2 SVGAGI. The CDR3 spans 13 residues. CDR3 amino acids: CASSYQNTGELFF.

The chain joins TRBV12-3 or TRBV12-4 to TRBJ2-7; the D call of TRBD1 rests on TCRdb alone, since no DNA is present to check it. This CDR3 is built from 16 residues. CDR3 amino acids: CASSSESFRGQDEQYF.

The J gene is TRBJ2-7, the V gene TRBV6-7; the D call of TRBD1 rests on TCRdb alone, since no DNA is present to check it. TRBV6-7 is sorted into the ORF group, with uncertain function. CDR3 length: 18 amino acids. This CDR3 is CASSYSPPYDRQTYEQYF.

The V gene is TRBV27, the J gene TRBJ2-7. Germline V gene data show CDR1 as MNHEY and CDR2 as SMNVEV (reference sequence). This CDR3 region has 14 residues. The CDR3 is CASSPDGWSYEQYF.

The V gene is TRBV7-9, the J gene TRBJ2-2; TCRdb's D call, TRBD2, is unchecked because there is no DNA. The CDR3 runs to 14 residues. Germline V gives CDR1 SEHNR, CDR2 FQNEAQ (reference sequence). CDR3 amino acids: CTSSLASGTGELFF.

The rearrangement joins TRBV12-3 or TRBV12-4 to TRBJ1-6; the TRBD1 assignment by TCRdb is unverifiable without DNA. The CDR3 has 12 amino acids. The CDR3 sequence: CASSLGGAPLHF.

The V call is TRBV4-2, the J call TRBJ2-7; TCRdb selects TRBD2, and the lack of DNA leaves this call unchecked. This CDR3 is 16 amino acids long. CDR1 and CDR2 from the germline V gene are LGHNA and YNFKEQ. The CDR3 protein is CASSQAYSSVTYEQYF.

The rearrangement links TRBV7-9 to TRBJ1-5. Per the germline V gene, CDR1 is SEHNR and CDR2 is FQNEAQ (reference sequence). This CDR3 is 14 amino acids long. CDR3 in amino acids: CASSTSQSNQPQHF.

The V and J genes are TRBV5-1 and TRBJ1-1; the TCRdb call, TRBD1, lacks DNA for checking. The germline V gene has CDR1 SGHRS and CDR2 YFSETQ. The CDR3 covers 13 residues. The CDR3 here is CASSLEGGTEAFF.

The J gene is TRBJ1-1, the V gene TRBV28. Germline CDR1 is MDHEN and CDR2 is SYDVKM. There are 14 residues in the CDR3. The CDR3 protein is CASRSDGVNTEAFF.

The CDR3 region is CASSYGTGSSDEQYF. This sequence joins TRBV6-5 and TRBJ2-7; TCRdb outputs TRBD1, but without DNA this stays unchecked. This CDR3 is 15 amino acids long. Germline V CDR1 and CDR2: MNHEY, SVGAGI.

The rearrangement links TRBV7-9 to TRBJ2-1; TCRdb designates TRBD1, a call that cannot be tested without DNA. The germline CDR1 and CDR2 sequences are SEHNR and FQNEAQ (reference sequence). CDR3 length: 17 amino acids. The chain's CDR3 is CASSPPNGGAPYNEKFF.

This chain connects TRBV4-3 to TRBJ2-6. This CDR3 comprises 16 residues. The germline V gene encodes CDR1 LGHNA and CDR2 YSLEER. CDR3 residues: CASSQAAGSGANVLTF.

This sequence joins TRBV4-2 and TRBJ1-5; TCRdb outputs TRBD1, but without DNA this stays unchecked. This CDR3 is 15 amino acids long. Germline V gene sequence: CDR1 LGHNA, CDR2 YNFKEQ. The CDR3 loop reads CASSDRQGEDQPQHF.

The CDR3 is CASSPRGRASYEQYF. This sequence joins TRBV28 and TRBJ2-7; TCRdb gives TRBD1 as the D gene, but with no DNA this cannot be confirmed. Per the germline V gene, CDR1 is MDHEN and CDR2 is SYDVKM. The CDR3 has 15 amino acids.

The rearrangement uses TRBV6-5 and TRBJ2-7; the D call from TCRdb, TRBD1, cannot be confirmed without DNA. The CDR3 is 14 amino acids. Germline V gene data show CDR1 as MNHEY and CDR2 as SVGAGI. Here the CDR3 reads CASSYGTGVFEQYF.

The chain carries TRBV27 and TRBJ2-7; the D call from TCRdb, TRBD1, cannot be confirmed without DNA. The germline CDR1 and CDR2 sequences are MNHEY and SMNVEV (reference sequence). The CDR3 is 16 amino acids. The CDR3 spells CASSFSAGEISYEQYF.

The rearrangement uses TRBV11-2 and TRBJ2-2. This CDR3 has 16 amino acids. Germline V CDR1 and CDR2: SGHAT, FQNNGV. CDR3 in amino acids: CASSLGKWQVSGELFF.

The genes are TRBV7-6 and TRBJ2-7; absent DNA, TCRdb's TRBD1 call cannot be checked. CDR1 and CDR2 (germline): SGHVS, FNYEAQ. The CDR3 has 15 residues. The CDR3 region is CASSLGTGQTYEQYF.

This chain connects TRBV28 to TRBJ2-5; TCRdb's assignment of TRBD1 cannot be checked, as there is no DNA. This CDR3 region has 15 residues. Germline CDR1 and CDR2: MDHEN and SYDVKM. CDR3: CASNAGQGEQETQYF.

CDR3 residues: CASSPRLDRGLLPTNEKLFF. The chain uses TRBV28 and TRBJ1-4; the TCRdb D gene call, TRBD1, has no DNA to confirm it. Germline CDR1 MDHEN, CDR2 SYDVKM. The CDR3 sequence is 20 residues long.

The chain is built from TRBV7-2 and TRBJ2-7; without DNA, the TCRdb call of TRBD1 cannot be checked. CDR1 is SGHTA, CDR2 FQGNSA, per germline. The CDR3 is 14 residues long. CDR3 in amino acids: CASSSFEAGPEQYF.

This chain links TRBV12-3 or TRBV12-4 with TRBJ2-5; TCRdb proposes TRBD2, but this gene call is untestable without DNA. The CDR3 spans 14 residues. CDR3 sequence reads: CASTTIAALETQYF.